These 11 T cell receptor beta chains share one sample of origin, sequenced in a study of T cell responses to AZD1222 COVID-19 vaccine. Assay used: immunoSEQ multiplex PCR; TCRdb lists only in-frame clones, some missing. Of 150,000 to 200,000 clones listed, over 80% are singletons. The sample was peripheral blood, taken on day 0 of AZD1222 vaccination. The receptors come from an adult in good health.

The rearrangement uses TRBV12-3 or TRBV12-4 and TRBJ1-2; 7 bases are shared with TRBD1. Trimming took 6 bases from V and 2 from J; bases not matched to a gene: 3. The CDR3 totals 13 residues. The CDR3 loop is CASRLQGNYGYTF. DNA for the CDR3: TGTGCCAGCAGGTTACAGGGGAACTATGGCTACACCTTC.

This clone was picked up one time. This CDR3 is also generated by other DNA sequences in the sample. The chain recombines TRBV29-1 with TRBJ1-1; unclear D gene. Trimming shortened V by 6 bases and J by 4 bases, and 9 bases separated the two germline ends. This CDR3 has 11 residues. Per the germline V gene, CDR1 is SQVTM and CDR2 is ANQGSEA. CDR3 nucleotides: TGCAGCGTCGGCGAAGGCACTGAAGCTTTCTTT. It yields the protein CSVGEGTEAFF.

This clone was recorded once. The J gene is TRBJ2-5, the V gene TRBV18, with D possibly being TRBD1 (5 bases). The germline CDR1 and CDR2 sequences are KGHSH and LQKENI. The CDR3 totals 14 residues. V lost 0 bases and J lost 3, with 8 bases in between. The CDR3 DNA reads TGTGCCAGCTCACCACCGCTGACAGAAGAGACCCAGTACTTC. This gives the protein CASSPPLTEETQYF.

CDR3 bases: TGTGCCAGCAGTTTCCCCGGGGTAGCGGGGGGGCAGTTCTTC. It yields the protein CASSFPGVAGGQFF. The rearrangement uses TRBV28 and TRBJ2-1; 10 bases line up with TRBD2. The V gene's germline CDR1 is MDHEN and CDR2 SYDVKM. V dropped 3 bases and J dropped 12; count of bases not matched to a gene: 8. The CDR3 runs to 14 residues.

V is TRBV6-5 and J is TRBJ1-3, with no clear D. CDR1 is MNHEY, CDR2 SVGAGI, per germline. V was trimmed by 2 bases and J by 0 bases, leaving 8 bases between them. The CDR3 extends over 15 amino acids. In nucleotides, the CDR3 is TGTGCCAGCAGTTACGGGGTGAGCTCTGGAAACACCATATATTTT. This encodes CASSYGVSSGNTIYF.

V gene TRBV18 combines with J gene TRBJ2-5, with no clear D. V was cut by 3 bases and J by 5 bases, with 7 bases left in between. Looked up from germline, CDR1 is KGHSH and CDR2 is LQKENI. CDR3 length: 12 amino acids. CDR3 DNA: TGTGCCAGCTCACCTCAATCGGAGACCCAGTACTTC. This gives the protein CASSPQSETQYF.

This chain connects TRBV10-3 to TRBJ2-1; 7 bases are a match to TRBD1. The trim removed 1 base at V and 4 bases at J, leaving 7 bases unmatched. The CDR3 covers 16 residues. Germline V gene data show CDR1 as ENHRY and CDR2 as SYGVKD. The CDR3 DNA reads TGTGCCATCAGTGAGTTTGAGGGGGCAAAGTACAATGAGCAGTTCTTC. It is translated as CAISEFEGAKYNEQFF.

V and J are TRBV25-1 and TRBJ2-7, with D maybe TRBD2 (5 bases). V lost 7 bases and J 2 bases, leaving 6 bases between the germline ends. The CDR3 has 11 amino acids. From germline, CDR1 is MGHDK and CDR2 SYGVNS. CDR3 bases: TGTGCCAGCATCGGGGCCTACGAGCAGTACTTC. Its translation: CASIGAYEQYF.

This chain uses TRBV18 with TRBJ2-3; D is perhaps TRBD1 (5 bases). Germline V gene sequence: CDR1 KGHSH, CDR2 LQKENI. This CDR3 region has 16 residues. The V end was cut by 6 bases, the J end by 2 bases, with 18 bases between. The CDR3 is CASSLTGTGPTDTQYF. DNA of the CDR3: TGTGCCAGCTCTCTCACCGGCACAGGTCCCACAGATACGCAGTATTTT.

V gene TRBV6-6 combines with J gene TRBJ1-4; 7 positions match TRBD1. CDR3 size: 14 residues. V lost 4 bases and J lost 4; bases outside the gene matches: 3. Germline V lookup: CDR1 MNHNY, CDR2 SVGAGI (reference sequence). CDR3: CASSSQGNNEKLFF. DNA of the CDR3: TGTGCCAGCAGTTCACAGGGGAATAATGAAAAACTGTTTTTT.

The chain employs TRBV4-1 and TRBJ1-2; no clear D gene. V was pared by 4 bases and J by 2 bases, with 29 bases between. In germline, CDR1 is MGHRA, CDR2 YSYEKL. CDR3 length equals 20 residues. The CDR3 DNA reads as TGCGCCAGCAGCCTTCAAGGGCCGGGAAAACCCACCTCTTGGAACTATGGCTACACCTTC. This translates into CASSLQGPGKPTSWNYGYTF.